The next 9 T cell receptor beta chains were all read from a single sample in a study of sequential checkpoint blockade in melanoma. The protocol was immunoSEQ multiplex PCR, while the TCRdb copy is restricted to in-frame clones and leaves out a portion. Found here are roughly 1,700 clones, under 30% of them singletons; the top ten hold about 17%. Described treatment: randomized to nivolumab then ipilimumab (arm A) or the reverse (arm B). This sample comprised tumor tissue (inferred from file names), obtained from a patient given nivolumab and ipilimumab in sequence. These receptors were obtained from a human donor with melanoma.

This clone is medium-sized (0.01 to 0.1%) in the sample. The rearrangement links TRBV9 to TRBJ2-3; a possible D gene is TRBD2 (7 bases). CDR3 length: 18 residues. In germline, CDR1 is SGDLS, CDR2 YYNGEE. The ends were cut back, 3 bases at V and 2 bases at J, with 22 bases in the middle. CDR3 DNA: TGTGCCAGCAGCGGTGGGCATCATGGCGGGGGCCCCACAGATACGCAGTATTTT. This translates into CASSGGHHGGGPTDTQYF.

This clone was seen only a few times. CDR3 residues: CAILQGAFTEAFF. CDR3 nucleotides: TGTGCCATTTTACAGGGGGCATTCACTGAAGCTTTCTTT. This rearrangement joins TRBV6-8 to TRBJ1-1; the match to TRBD1 covers 9 bases. CDR3 length: 13 amino acids. The ends lost 10 bases at V and 4 bases at J; junction bases unmatched: 7. The V gene's germline CDR1 is MNHGY and CDR2 SAAAGT.

By its share, this clone is medium-sized (0.01 to 0.1%). The chain has TRBV6-8 and TRBJ2-1; TRBD2 aligns across 13 bases. With 2 bases clipped from V and 1 base from J, the junction kept 11 bases outside the gene matches. From germline, CDR1 is MNHGY and CDR2 SAAAGT. This CDR3 spans 20 amino acids. The chain's CDR3 is CASSYHPGLAGVSSYNEQFF. The CDR3 DNA reads as TGTGCCAGCAGTTACCACCCCGGACTAGCGGGGGTCTCGTCCTACAATGAGCAGTTCTTC.

The chain employs TRBV5-1 and TRBJ2-1; 9 bases are a match to TRBD2. V lost 0 bases to trimming and J lost 9 bases; unmatched junction nucleotides: 7. This CDR3 region has 15 residues. The germline CDR1 and CDR2 sequences are SGHRS and YFSETQ. CDR3 sequence reads: CASSLGSSGTGEQFF. The CDR3, as DNA: TGCGCCAGCAGCTTGGGGTCTAGCGGGACGGGTGAGCAGTTCTTC.

This clone occurred a few times. This sequence joins TRBV11-3 and TRBJ2-1, with TRBD2 matching 7 bases. Trimming at V came to 4 bases and at J to 2 bases, leaving 5 bases not matched to a gene. The CDR3 extends over 15 amino acids. Looked up from germline, CDR1 is SGHNT and CDR2 is YENEEA. This chain's CDR3 is CASSSAGLPYNEQFF. In DNA form, the CDR3 reads TGTGCCAGCAGCTCGGCGGGACTACCCTACAATGAGCAGTTCTTC.

This clone was detected only once. V and J are TRBV11-3 and TRBJ2-2; TRBD1 matches 7 bases. This CDR3 is built from 15 residues. CDR1 is SGHNT, CDR2 YENEEA, per germline. Trimming took 2 bases from V and 6 from J; bases not matched to a gene: 6. The CDR3 here is CASSLRGQTSGELFF. CDR3 DNA: TGTGCCAGCAGCTTAAGGGGGCAAACGTCCGGGGAGCTGTTTTTT.

The chain links TRBV6-8 to TRBJ1-5; D unresolved. The V gene's germline CDR1 is MNHGY and CDR2 SAAAGT. Trimming removed 8 bases from V and 2 bases from J, with 16 bases in between. CDR3 length: 15 amino acids. In nucleotides, the CDR3 is TGTGCCAGCTCCCAAGGTCCGCTGGGCAATCAGCCCCAGCATTTT. This gives the protein CASSQGPLGNQPQHF.

V is TRBV11-3 and J is TRBJ1-6; D remains unclear. The germline V and J ends were trimmed by 3 bases and 10 bases, with 16 bases remaining between them. Germline values: CDR1 SGHNT, CDR2 YENEEA. The CDR3 contains 15 residues. The CDR3 DNA reads TGTGCCAGCAGCTTGGCGCACCCTGGTGGGTCACCCCTCCACTTT. It is translated as CASSLAHPGGSPLHF.

The V and J genes are TRBV30 and TRBJ1-1; TRBD1 is a possible D gene (5 bases). The CDR3 runs to 15 residues. Germline V gene sequence: CDR1 GTSNPN, CDR2 SVGIG (reference sequence). V was shortened by 2 bases and J by 2 bases, with 15 bases between the two germline ends. Here the CDR3 DNA reads TGTGCCTGGAGTTTTAGTCGGGGGGTTAACACTGAAGCTTTCTTT. Its protein product is CAWSFSRGVNTEAFF.